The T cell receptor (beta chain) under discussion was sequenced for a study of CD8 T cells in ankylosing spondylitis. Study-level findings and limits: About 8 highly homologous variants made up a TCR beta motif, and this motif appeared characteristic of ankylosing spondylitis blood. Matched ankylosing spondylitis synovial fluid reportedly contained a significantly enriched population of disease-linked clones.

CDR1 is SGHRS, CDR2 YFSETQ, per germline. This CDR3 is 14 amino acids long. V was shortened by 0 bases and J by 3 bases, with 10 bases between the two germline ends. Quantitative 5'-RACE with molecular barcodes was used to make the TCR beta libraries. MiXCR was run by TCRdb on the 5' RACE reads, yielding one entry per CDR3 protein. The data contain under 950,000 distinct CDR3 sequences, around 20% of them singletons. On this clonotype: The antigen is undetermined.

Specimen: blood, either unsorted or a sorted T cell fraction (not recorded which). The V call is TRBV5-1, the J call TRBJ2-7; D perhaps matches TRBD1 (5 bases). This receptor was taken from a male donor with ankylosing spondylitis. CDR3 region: CASSLEVGVYEQYF. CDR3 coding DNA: TGCGCCAGCAGCTTGGAGGTAGGGGTCTACGAGCAGTACTTC.